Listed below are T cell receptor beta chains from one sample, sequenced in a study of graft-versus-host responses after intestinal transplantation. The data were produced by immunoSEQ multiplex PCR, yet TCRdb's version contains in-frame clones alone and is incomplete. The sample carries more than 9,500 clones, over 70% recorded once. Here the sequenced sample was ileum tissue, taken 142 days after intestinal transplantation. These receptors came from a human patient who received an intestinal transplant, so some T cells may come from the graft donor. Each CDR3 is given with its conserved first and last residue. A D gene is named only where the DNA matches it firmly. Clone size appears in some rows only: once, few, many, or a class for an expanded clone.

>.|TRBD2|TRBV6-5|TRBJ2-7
CASSYSGGVSTYEQYF
TGTGCCAGCAGTTACTCGGGGGGGGTTTCCACCTACGAGCAGTACTTC
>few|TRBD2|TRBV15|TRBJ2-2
CATSRDSGGGNTGELFF
TGTGCCACCAGCAGAGATTCGGGCGGGGGGAACACCGGGGAGCTGTTTTTT
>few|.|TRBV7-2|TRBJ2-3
CASSSIGDTQYF
TGTGCCAGCAGCTCAATCGGGGATACGCAGTATTTT
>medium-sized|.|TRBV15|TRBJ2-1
CATSRGAGNSYNEQFF
TGTGCCACCAGCAGAGGGGCGGGGAACTCCTACAATGAGCAGTTCTTC
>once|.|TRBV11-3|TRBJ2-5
CASSSRRGGGETQYF
TGTGCCAGCAGCTCACGGAGAGGGGGGGGAGAGACCCAGTACTTC
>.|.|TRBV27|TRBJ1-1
CASSLRGEAYTEAFF
TGTGCCAGCAGTTTACGGGGGGAGGCTTACACTGAAGCTTTCTTT
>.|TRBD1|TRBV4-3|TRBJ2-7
CASSQGDRGSYEQYF
TGCGCCAGCAGCCAAGGGGACAGGGGCTCCTACGAGCAGTACTTC
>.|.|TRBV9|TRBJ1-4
CASSPRQVNEKLFF
TGTGCCAGCAGCCCCCGACAGGTTAATGAAAAACTGTTTTTT
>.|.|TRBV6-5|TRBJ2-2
CASSGSRSGELFF
TGTGCCAGCAGTGGGTCTAGATCCGGGGAGCTGTTTTTT
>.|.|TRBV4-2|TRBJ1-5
CASSQVPRDQPQHF
TGTGCCAGCAGCCAAGTTCCGCGGGATCAGCCCCAGCATTTT
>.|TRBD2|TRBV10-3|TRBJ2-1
CAISEDGRTSGYNEQFF
TGTGCCATCAGTGAGGATGGGAGGACTAGCGGCTACAATGAGCAGTTCTTC
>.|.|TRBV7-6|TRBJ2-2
CASSLGSGDGELFF
TGTGCCAGCAGCTTAGGTTCGGGGGACGGGGAGCTGTTTTTT
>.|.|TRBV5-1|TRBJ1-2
CASSFDTYGYTF
TGCGCCAGCAGCTTCGACACGTATGGCTACACCTTC
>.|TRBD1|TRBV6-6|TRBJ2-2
CASSKTGAHTGELFF
TGTGCCAGCAGCAAGACAGGGGCACACACCGGGGAGCTGTTTTTT
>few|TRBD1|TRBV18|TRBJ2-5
CASSQNRGSQETQYF
TGTGCCAGCTCACAAAACAGGGGTAGCCAAGAGACCCAGTACTTC
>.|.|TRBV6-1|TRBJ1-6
CAGADRSSYNSPLHF
TGTGCCGGTGCTGACAGGAGCTCCTATAATTCACCCCTCCACTTT